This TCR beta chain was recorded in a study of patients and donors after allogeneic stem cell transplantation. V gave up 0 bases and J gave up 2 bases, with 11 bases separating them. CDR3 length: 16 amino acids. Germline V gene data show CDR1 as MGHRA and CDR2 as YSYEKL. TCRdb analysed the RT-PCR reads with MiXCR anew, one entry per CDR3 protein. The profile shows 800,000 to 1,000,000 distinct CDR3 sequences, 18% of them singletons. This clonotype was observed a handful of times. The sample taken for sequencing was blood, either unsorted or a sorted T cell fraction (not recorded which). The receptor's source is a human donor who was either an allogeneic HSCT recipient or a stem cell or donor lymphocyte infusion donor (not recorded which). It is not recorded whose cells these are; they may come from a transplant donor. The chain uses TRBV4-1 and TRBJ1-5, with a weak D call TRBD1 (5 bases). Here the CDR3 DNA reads TGCGCCAGCAGCCAAGATCAAGGACACCGCAATCAGCCCCAGCATTTT. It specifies CASSQDQGHRNQPQHF.